Listed here are 26 T cell receptor beta chains from one sample, sequenced in a study of regulatory T cells in long-lasting Graves disease. Library construction for TCR beta used iRepertoire HTBI primers and Arm-PCR of CDR3 regions. One entry per CDR3 protein, called by TCRdb with MiXCR from the multiplex PCR reads. The table lists fewer than 500,000 distinct CDR3 sequences, 16% of them singletons. Noted time point: newly diagnosed GD, antithyroid drugs for less than 3 months. The TCR library was prepared using RNA isolated from PBMCs. This sample was also put to use in a study of T cells in Graves' hyperthyroidism and ophthalmopathy.

Sequences were derived from peripheral blood mononuclear cells (PBMCs), sampled at new diagnosis, from a patient treated with antithyroid drugs. The receptors here all came from a man aged 40-55 years with Graves disease.

Only a few counts were recorded for this clonotype. The V gene is TRBV18, the J gene TRBJ2-5, with unresolved D. Trimming took off 0 bases at V and 5 bases at J, with 7 bases between the two ends. Germline CDR1 and CDR2: KGHSH and LQKENI. The CDR3 loop spans 13 amino acids. The CDR3 coding sequence is TGTGCCAGCTCACCACCGTCGCGGGAGACCCAGTACTTC. Amino acid sequence: CASSPPSRETQYF.

This clonotype was picked up a small number of times. The chain employs TRBV20-1 and TRBJ2-5; D is possibly TRBD1 or TRBD2 (5 bases each). The V gene's germline CDR1 is DFQATT and CDR2 SNEGSKA (reference sequence). V dropped 5 bases and J dropped 2 bases, with 9 bases sitting between them. The CDR3 is 12 amino acids. The CDR3 DNA is TGCAGTGCTGGGGGTATACAAGAGACCCAGTACTTC. Protein product: CSAGGIQETQYF.

This rearrangement joins TRBV14 to TRBJ2-5; D is uncertain. CDR1 is SGHDN and CDR2 is FVKESK in the germline V gene. CDR3 length: 14 residues. V shed 4 bases and J shed 2 bases, with 11 bases lying between them. The CDR3 loop reads CASSPRRNQETQYF. In nucleotides, the CDR3 is TGTGCCAGCAGCCCCCGACGGAATCAAGAGACCCAGTACTTC. The entire variable domain, with the rest obtained from reference TRBV14 and TRBJ2-5, is as follows: EAGVTQFPSHSVIEKGQTVTLRCDPISGHDNLYWYRRVMGKEIKFLLHFVKESKQDESGMPNNRFLAERTGGTYSTLKVQPAELEDSGVYFCASSPRRNQETQYFGPGTRLLVL.

This clonotype has just a few counts. This chain joins TRBV30 and TRBJ1-6; TRBD1 agrees at 12 bases. The CDR3 sequence is 13 residues long. Germline lookup yields CDR1 GTSNPN and CDR2 SVGIG (reference sequence). V lost 3 bases to trimming and J lost 10 bases; unmatched junction nucleotides: 1. CDR3 sequence: CAWSGTGGSPLHF. The CDR3 region has the DNA TGTGCCTGGAGCGGGACAGGGGGCTCACCCCTCCACTTT.

V gene TRBV20-1 combines with J gene TRBJ2-7; the D gene is possibly TRBD2 (5 bases). Germline loops: CDR1 DFQATT, CDR2 SNEGSKA (reference sequence). This CDR3 is built from 14 residues. The germline V and J ends were trimmed by 2 bases and 2 bases, with 13 bases remaining between them. This CDR3 is CSARWGVRPYEQYF. CDR3 nucleotide sequence: TGCAGTGCTAGATGGGGAGTCCGCCCCTACGAGCAGTACTTC.

The chain carries TRBV27 and TRBJ2-1, with 11 positions matching TRBD2. The CDR3 runs 17 residues. V lost 7 bases, J lost 7 bases, and 15 bases stayed unmatched. The germline gives CDR1 MNHEY, CDR2 SMNVEV (reference sequence). This CDR3 reads CASTVIKTSGSLNEQFF. Here the CDR3 DNA reads TGTGCCAGCACCGTAATTAAAACTAGCGGGAGTCTTAATGAGCAGTTCTTC.

This clonotype has more than one count but fewer than ten. The rearrangement uses TRBV29-1 and TRBJ2-7; 8 bases are a match to TRBD2. The J segment lost 5 bases and the V segment lost 4 bases, leaving 4 bases of the junction unmatched. Per germline, CDR1 SQVTM and CDR2 ANQGSEA. CDR3 length: 12 amino acids. CDR3 in DNA: TGCAGCGTTGCCAGCGGGAGTAACGAGCAGTACTTC. Protein sequence: CSVASGSNEQYF.

This clonotype was recorded a few times. This chain connects TRBV6-1 to TRBJ2-2; 14 nucleotides align to TRBD2. With 4 bases clipped from V and 8 bases from J, the junction kept 3 bases outside the gene matches. The CDR3 has 15 residues. Looked up from germline, CDR1 is MNHNS and CDR2 is SASEGT. The CDR3 loop is CASSARTSGRGELFF. The DNA for the CDR3 is TGTGCCAGCAGTGCGAGGACTAGCGGGAGGGGGGAGCTGTTTTTT.

This clonotype was counted ten times or more. The CDR3 loop is CASSTRSDGYTF. In DNA form, the CDR3 reads TGTGCCAGCAGTACACGCAGTGATGGCTACACCTTC. The chain joins TRBV9 to TRBJ1-2; D gene unclear. The CDR3 is 12 amino acids. The V gene's germline CDR1 is SGDLS and CDR2 YYNGEE. V shed 5 bases and J shed 6 bases, with 11 bases lying between them.

This clonotype was seen ten or more times. V gene TRBV5-6 combines with J gene TRBJ1-1; no clear D. Germline CDR1 and CDR2: SGHDT and YYEEEE. Trimming shortened V by 4 bases and J by 2 bases, and 12 bases separated the two germline ends. The length of the CDR3 is 14 residues. DNA of the CDR3: TGTGCCAGCAGCGACTGGACGGTTAACACTGAAGCTTTCTTT. Encoded protein: CASSDWTVNTEAFF.

This clonotype was counted a few times. The chain couples TRBV7-3 to TRBJ2-4; TRBD1 agrees at 7 bases. Germline V gene data show CDR1 as SGHTA and CDR2 as FQGTGA. The junction had 3 bases not matched to a gene; V was cut back by 5 bases and J by 5 bases. CDR3 length: 13 residues. CDR3: CASSTGQENIQYF. CDR3 nucleotide sequence: TGTGCCAGCAGCACCGGACAGGAAAACATTCAGTACTTC.

Turning to this clonotype: A read error may explain this, as a much larger clone is one base away. The rearrangement joins TRBV6-1 to TRBJ2-5; 8 nucleotides align to TRBD1. Germline V gene data show CDR1 as MNHNS and CDR2 as SASEGT. The CDR3 extends over 15 amino acids. CDR3 in DNA: TGTGCCAACAGTAAGCGGACAGGGTCAGAAGAGACCCAGTACTTC. Its translation: CANSKRTGSEETQYF.

This clonotype was counted only a few times. The chain is built from TRBV6-1 and TRBJ1-2; 8 bases are a match to TRBD1. V gave up 5 bases and J gave up 6 bases; unmatched junction bases: 11. Germline V gives CDR1 MNHNS, CDR2 SASEGT. This CDR3 has 15 amino acids. In nucleotides, the CDR3 is TGTGCCAGCAGTCTGACGGGCGGCAGGGGGCATGGCTACACCTTC. Its protein product is CASSLTGGRGHGYTF.

This clonotype was detected only a few times. The chain combines TRBV20-1 with TRBJ2-2; 11 bases match TRBD1. V dropped 6 bases and J dropped 3; count of bases not matched to a gene: 9. Germline-derived CDR1 and CDR2 are DFQATT and SNEGSKA (reference sequence). CDR3 size: 16 residues. CDR3 loop: CSAIYGQGAYTGELFF. The CDR3, as DNA: TGCAGTGCGATCTACGGACAGGGGGCTTACACCGGGGAGCTGTTTTTT.

The chain joins TRBV18 to TRBJ1-1; 7 nucleotides line up with TRBD1. Per the germline V gene, CDR1 is KGHSH and CDR2 is LQKENI. CDR3 size: 14 residues. J was trimmed by 13 bases and V by 6 bases; bases with no gene match: 17. CDR3 amino acids: CASSQTTGAGTGFF. The DNA of the CDR3 is TGTGCCAGCTCCCAAACTACAGGGGCCGGGACCGGTTTCTTT.

This clonotype was seen repeatedly, ten times or more. CDR3 residues: CASSPQDGADTQYF. CDR3 nucleotide sequence: TGTGCCAGCAGCCCCCAGGACGGTGCAGATACGCAGTATTTT. The rearrangement uses TRBV11-2 and TRBJ2-3; no reliable D call. Per germline, CDR1 SGHAT and CDR2 FQNNGV. This CDR3 region has 14 residues. Trimming took 5 bases from V and 4 from J, leaving 13 bases between them.

The chain links TRBV18 to TRBJ1-5; no definite D call. The ends were cut back, 2 bases at V and 3 bases at J, with 8 bases in the middle. Germline assignment: CDR1 KGHSH and CDR2 LQKENI. This CDR3 is 14 amino acids long. CDR3 region: CASSPSSNNQPQHF. CDR3 nucleotides: TGTGCCAGCTCACCAAGCAGCAACAATCAGCCCCAGCATTTT.

V usage is TRBV6-5 and J usage is TRBJ2-1; TRBD2 aligns across 10 bases. The ends lost 4 bases at V and 2 bases at J; junction bases unmatched: 8. Germline V gene sequence: CDR1 MNHEY, CDR2 SVGAGI. The CDR3 contains 17 residues. In nucleotides, the CDR3 is TGTGCCAGCAGTTGGCTAGCGGGAGCCTCACCCTACAATGAGCAGTTCTTC. As protein: CASSWLAGASPYNEQFF.

This clonotype was seen a handful of times. CDR3 sequence reads: CASSRFGTGGPGELFF. CDR3 nucleotide sequence: TGTGCCAGCAGTCGGTTTGGGACAGGGGGGCCCGGGGAGCTGTTTTTT. The chain recombines TRBV28 with TRBJ2-2; TRBD1 matches at 11 bases. The V segment lost 5 bases and the J segment 6 bases; nucleotides outside the gene matches: 8. CDR3 length: 16 amino acids. CDR1 is MDHEN and CDR2 is SYDVKM in the germline V gene.

This clonotype was observed a handful of times. This chain links TRBV28 with TRBJ2-7; possible D gene TRBD2, 6 bases. V was shortened by 3 bases and J by 4 bases, with 16 bases between the two germline ends. The germline CDR1 and CDR2 sequences are MDHEN and SYDVKM. The CDR3 consists of 15 residues. CDR3: CASSLKRVYPYEQYF. The DNA for the CDR3 is TGTGCCAGCAGTTTGAAGCGGGTCTACCCATACGAGCAGTACTTC.

This clonotype was detected ten times or more. The gene calls are TRBV7-9 and TRBJ2-1; TRBD1 agrees at 12 bases. V dropped 3 bases and J dropped 8; count of bases not matched to a gene: 8. This CDR3 contains 16 residues. Germline V gene sequence: CDR1 SEHNR, CDR2 FQNEAQ (reference sequence). CDR3 protein: CASSFSPGTGGDEQFF. CDR3 DNA sequence: TGTGCCAGCAGCTTCAGTCCCGGGACAGGGGGCGATGAGCAGTTCTTC.

This clonotype has at least ten counts. The chain couples TRBV6-1 to TRBJ2-7; the D is unclear. V shed 7 bases and J shed 3 bases, with 16 bases lying between them. Per germline, CDR1 MNHNS and CDR2 SASEGT. This CDR3 comprises 14 residues. CDR3 protein: CASTPSPSYYEQYF. The CDR3 nucleotides read TGTGCCAGCACCCCCTCCCCATCATACTACGAGCAGTACTTC.

Many counts were recorded for this clonotype. This sequence joins TRBV7-9 and TRBJ2-1, with 14 bases aligning to TRBD2. V dropped 5 bases and J dropped 3; count of bases not matched to a gene: 6. The germline CDR1 and CDR2 sequences are SEHNR and FQNEAQ (reference sequence). The CDR3 sequence is 17 residues long. CDR3 loop: CASSSRGTSGSYNEQFF. The CDR3 nucleotides read TGTGCCAGCAGCAGCCGAGGGACTAGCGGGAGCTACAATGAGCAGTTCTTC.

Many counts were recorded for this clonotype. The rearrangement joins TRBV12-3 or TRBV12-4 to TRBJ2-5; no firm D call. The CDR3 consists of 15 residues. V dropped 2 bases and J dropped 1 base, with 11 bases sitting between them. For the CDR3, the DNA is TGTGCCAGCAGTTTATCGAGGAGTCGCCAAGAGACCCAGTACTTC. Its protein product is CASSLSRSRQETQYF.

CDR3 nucleotides: TGTGCCAGCAGGCCAGCGGTTTCCGAGCAGTACTTC. This codes for CASRPAVSEQYF. This chain uses TRBV28 with TRBJ2-7, with D perhaps TRBD2 (5 bases). Germline CDR1 and CDR2: MDHEN and SYDVKM. The V end was cut by 6 bases, the J end by 6 bases, with 12 bases between. This CDR3 has 12 amino acids.

The chain uses TRBV12-3 or TRBV12-4 and TRBJ2-2; TRBD1 aligns across 9 bases. The CDR3 totals 15 residues. The V and J ends lost 6 bases and 4 bases, in that order; junction bases with no gene match: 6. In nucleotides, the CDR3 is TGTGCCAGCAGACGACAGGGGGGAATCACCGGGGAGCTGTTTTTT. It codes for CASRRQGGITGELFF.